The clone carrying this T cell receptor (beta chain) occurred many times. Its antigen is as yet unknown. These data come from a study of identical twins. Study results and caveats: Fewer insertions characterized abundant cord blood beta clonotypes, whereas memory repertoires showed none. With monozygotic twins, out-of-frame TCR alpha sharing exceeded what models estimated. The presence of invariant MAIT and iNKT cells could partly confound analyses of zero-insertion sequences.

This CDR3 contains 12 residues. Germline-derived CDR1 and CDR2 are LGHDT and YNNKEL (reference sequence). Trimming pared 0 bases from V and 6 bases from J, leaving 6 bases between. One entry per CDR3 protein, called by TCRdb with MiXCR from the 5' RACE reads. The repertoire consists of about 900,000 distinct CDR3 sequences, with over 9% occurring once and the leading ten covering around 1.5%. This sample was also put to use in a study of yellow fever vaccine responses in identical twins.

The sequenced sample consisted of PBMCs. The chain couples TRBV3-1 to TRBJ2-7; D remains ambiguous. This receptor was taken from a woman between 18 and 30 years old in good health. The CDR3 here is CASSQDRVEQYF. CDR3 DNA: TGTGCCAGCAGCCAAGATCGGGTCGAGCAGTACTTC.